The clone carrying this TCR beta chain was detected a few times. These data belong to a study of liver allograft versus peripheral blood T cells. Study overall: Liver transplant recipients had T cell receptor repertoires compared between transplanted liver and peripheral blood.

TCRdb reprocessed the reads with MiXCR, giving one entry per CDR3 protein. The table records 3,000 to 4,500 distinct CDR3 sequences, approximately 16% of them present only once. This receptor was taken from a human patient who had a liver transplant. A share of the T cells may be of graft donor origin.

The CDR3 DNA sequence: TGTGCCAGCAGCCAGGACAGGCCCCCGAACACCGGGGAGCTGTTTTTT. Translation gives CASSQDRPPNTGELFF. This chain uses TRBV7-2 with TRBJ2-2, with 7 bases matching TRBD1. CDR3 length: 16 residues. Looked up from germline, CDR1 is SGHTA and CDR2 is FQGNSA. V shed 5 bases, J shed 0 bases, and the junction held 6 bases outside the gene matches.